This T cell receptor (beta chain) appears in the sequencing data of a study of control samples from healthy donors and cancer patients. J was trimmed by 3 bases and V by 4 bases; bases with no gene match: 6. Germline CDR1 reads SGHNT; CDR2 reads YYREEE (reference sequence). There are 15 residues in the CDR3. This clone was recorded a few times. Data came from immunoSEQ multiplex PCR; TCRdb stores just in-frame clones and leaves some out. The sample lists 90,000 to 100,000 clones, approximately 84% occurring once. The sequence was collected from an older man with lung cancer. Sequenced material: PBMCs. The gene calls are TRBV5-4 and TRBJ1-4; 7 nucleotides match TRBD1. The CDR3 DNA is TGTGCCAGCAGCCCGACCGGGACAGCTAATGAAAAACTGTTTTTT. Residues: CASSPTGTANEKLFF.